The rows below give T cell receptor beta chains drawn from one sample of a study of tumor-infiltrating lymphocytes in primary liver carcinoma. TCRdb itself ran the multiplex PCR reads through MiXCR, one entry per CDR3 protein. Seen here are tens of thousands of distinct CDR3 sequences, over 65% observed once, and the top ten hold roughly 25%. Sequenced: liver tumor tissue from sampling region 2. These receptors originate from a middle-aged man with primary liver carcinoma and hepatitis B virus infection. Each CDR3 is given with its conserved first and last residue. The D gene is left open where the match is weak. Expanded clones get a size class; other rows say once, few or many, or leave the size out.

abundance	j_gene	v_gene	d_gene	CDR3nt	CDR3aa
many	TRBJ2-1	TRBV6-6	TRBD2	TGTGCCAGCACCCAGGGACTAGCGGGAAGCAATGAGCAGTTCTTC	CASTQGLAGSNEQFF
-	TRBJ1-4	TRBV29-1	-	TGCAGTGTTGATCAGGGGAAGGATGAAAAACTGTTTTTT	CSVDQGKDEKLFF
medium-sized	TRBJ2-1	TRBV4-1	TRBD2	TGCGCCAGCAGCCAAGGTTCCCGGGAGGGCCGAGGTGAGCAGTTCTTC	CASSQGSREGRGEQFF
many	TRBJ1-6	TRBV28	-	TGTGCCAGCAGTTTAAACAGGGATAATTCACCCCTCCACTTT	CASSLNRDNSPLHF
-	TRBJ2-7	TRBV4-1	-	TGCGCCAGCGGCCCCCGGGACTCGCTGGTCGAGCAGTACTTC	CASGPRDSLVEQYF
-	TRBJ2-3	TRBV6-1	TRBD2	TGTGCCAGCAGTCAACCAACTAGCGAGCCGTATAGCACAGATACGCAGTATTTT	CASSQPTSEPYSTDTQYF
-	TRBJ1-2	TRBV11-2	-	TGTACCAGCAGAAAGAGGGACACCACCGATGGATACACCTTC	CTSRKRDTTDGYTF
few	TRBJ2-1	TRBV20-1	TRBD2	TGCAGTGCTGTGAGCGGGAGGGTTAGTTCCTACAAAGAGCAGTTCTTC	CSAVSGRVSSYKEQFF
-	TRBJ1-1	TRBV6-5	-	TGTGCCAGCAGCGATAGGTGCGGGGAAACTGAGGCTTTCTTT	CASSDRCGETEAFF
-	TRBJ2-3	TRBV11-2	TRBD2	TGTGCCAGCAGCCCCCCGACTAGCGTCAGTACAGTTACGCAGTATTTT	CASSPPTSVSTVTQYF
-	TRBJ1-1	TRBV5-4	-	TGTGGCAGCAGCCTGGACGGGGAGAACACTGAATCTTTCTTT	CGSSLDGENTESFF
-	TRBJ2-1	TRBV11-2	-	TGTGCCAGCAGCCTCTCCCACCTGGGTCCCGTGAAACAGGTTCGCTCCTACAATGAGCAATTCTTC	CASSLSHLGPVKQVRSYNEQFF
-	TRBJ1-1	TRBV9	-	TGTGCCAGCAGCCCGCGAGGGGGGACGAACACTGAAGCTTTCTTT	CASSPRGGTNTEAFF
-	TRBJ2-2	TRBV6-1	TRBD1	TGTGCCAGAAACCGGGGACAGGTGAACTCCGGGGAGCTGTTTTTC	CARNRGQVNSGELFF
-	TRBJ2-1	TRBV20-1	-	TGCAGTGCTAGTGGGCTGGTGGATAGTGAGCAGTTCTTC	CSASGLVDSEQFF
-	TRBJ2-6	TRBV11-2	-	TGTGCCACCAGCAATGGACTCTCTGGGGCCAATGTCCTGACTTTT	CATSNGLSGANVLTF
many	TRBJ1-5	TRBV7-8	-	TGTGCCAGCAGCGACCAGGTTCAGCCCCAGCATTTT	CASSDQVQPQHF
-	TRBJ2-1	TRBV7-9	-	TGTACCAGCAGGCGCGACAATGAGCAGTTCTTT	CTSRRDNEQFF
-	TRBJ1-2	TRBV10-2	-	TGCGCCAGCAGCACGTCTCTGGAATATGGCTACACCTTC	CASSTSLEYGYTF
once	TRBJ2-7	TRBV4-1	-	TGCGCCAGCAGCCGAGTCCTATACGGGGAAGGGAGAATCAACGAGCAGTACTTC	CASSRVLYGEGRINEQYF
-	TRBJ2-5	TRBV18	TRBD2	TGTGACAGCTCACCTGGACTAGCGGGCCAAGAGACCCAGTACTTC	CDSSPGLAGQETQYF
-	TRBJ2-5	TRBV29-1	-	TGCAGCGTTGAAGTACAGTTGGCGGAGACCCAGTACTTC	CSVEVQLAETQYF
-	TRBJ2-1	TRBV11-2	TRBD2	TGTGCCAGCAGCTTGGATATCAGACTAGCCACGGGTGATCAGTTCTTC	CASSLDIRLATGDQFF
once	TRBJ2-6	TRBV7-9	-	TGTGTCAGCACCGGGGATGACTCTGGGGCCAACGTCCTGACTTTC	CVSTGDDSGANVLTF
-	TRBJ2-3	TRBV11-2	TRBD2	TGTATCAGCGGTCCCCCGACTAGCGGCAGCACAGATACGCAGTATTTT	CISGPPTSGSTDTQYF
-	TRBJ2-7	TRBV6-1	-	TGTGCCAGCGAACGGGACAGGGCGATAGCGGGGGGTACATACGAGCAGTACTTC	CASERDRAIAGGTYEQYF
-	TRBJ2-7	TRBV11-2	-	TGTGTCAGCAGCATAAGTGAGCTAGCGTCACAGTACTTC	CVSSISELASQYF
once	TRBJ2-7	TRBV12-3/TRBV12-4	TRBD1	TGTGCCAGCAGCCCCCGGGACAGAACCTACGGGCAGTGCTTC	CASSPRDRTYGQCF
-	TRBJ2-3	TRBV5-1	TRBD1	TGTGCCGGCAGCCGGCAACAGGGGGCTTACACAGATACGCAGTATTTT	CAGSRQQGAYTDTQYF
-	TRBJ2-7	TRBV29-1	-	TGCAGCGTTGAAGACAACCGAGCGGCCTCGAGCTCCTATGAGCAGTACTTC	CSVEDNRAASSSYEQYF
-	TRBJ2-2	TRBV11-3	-	TGTGCCAGCAGCTTAGGGCAGGTTGACACTTGGGAGCTGTTTTTT	CASSLGQVDTWELFF